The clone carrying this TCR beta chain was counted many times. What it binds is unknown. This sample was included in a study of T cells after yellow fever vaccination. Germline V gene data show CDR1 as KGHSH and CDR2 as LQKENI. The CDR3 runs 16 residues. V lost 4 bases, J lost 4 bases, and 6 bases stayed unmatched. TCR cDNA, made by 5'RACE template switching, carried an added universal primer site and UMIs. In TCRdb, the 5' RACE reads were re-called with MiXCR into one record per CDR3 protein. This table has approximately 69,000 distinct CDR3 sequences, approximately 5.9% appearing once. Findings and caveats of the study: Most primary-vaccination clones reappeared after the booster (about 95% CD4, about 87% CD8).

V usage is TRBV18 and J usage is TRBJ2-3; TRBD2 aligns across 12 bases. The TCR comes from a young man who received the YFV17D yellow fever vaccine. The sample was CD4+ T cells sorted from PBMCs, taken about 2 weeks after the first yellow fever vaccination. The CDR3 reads CASSQTTSGGSDTQYF. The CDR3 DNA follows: TGTGCCAGCTCACAAACGACTAGCGGGGGCTCAGATACGCAGTATTTT.